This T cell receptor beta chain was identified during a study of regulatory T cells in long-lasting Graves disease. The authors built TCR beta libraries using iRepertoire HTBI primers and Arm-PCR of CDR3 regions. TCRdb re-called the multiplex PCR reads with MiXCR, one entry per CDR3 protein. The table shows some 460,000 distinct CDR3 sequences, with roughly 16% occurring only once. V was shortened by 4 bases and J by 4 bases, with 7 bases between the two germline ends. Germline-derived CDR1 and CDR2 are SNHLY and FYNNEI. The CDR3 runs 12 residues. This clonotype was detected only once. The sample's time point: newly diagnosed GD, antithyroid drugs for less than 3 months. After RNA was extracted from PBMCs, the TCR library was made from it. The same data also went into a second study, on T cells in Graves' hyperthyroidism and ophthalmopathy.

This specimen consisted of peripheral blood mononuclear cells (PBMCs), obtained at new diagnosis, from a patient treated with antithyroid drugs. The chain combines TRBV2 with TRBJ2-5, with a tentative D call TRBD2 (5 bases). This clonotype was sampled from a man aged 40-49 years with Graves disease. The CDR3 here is CASSVEGETQYF. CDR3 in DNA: TGTGCCAGCAGTGTTGAGGGAGAGACCCAGTACTTC.